The entry that follows covers one T cell receptor beta chain sequence. Its antigen is not identified. This specimen comes from a study of beta chain features in type 1 diabetes. For the study at large: Investigators examined approximately 100,000,000 sorted cells across all samples. General observations from the study: Among patients with Type 1 diabetes, TCRB CDR3s were moderately but significantly shorter in every one of the four CD4+ subsets. cDNA-based sequencing might over-represent cells highly expressing TCR. TCRB rearrangement may or may not be influenced by HLA type; here this remained unresolved. Healthy donors had naive, central memory and Treg TCRB repertoires that appeared less similar than those seen among patients.

This CDR3 has 12 amino acids. Germline V gene sequence: CDR1 SGHTA, CDR2 FQGNSA. The V and J ends lost 5 bases and 4 bases respectively, with 6 bases between them. The authors reverse transcribed all of the isolated RNA, so sequencing captured expressed TCRB transcripts. The repertoire was sequenced with immunoSEQ multiplex PCR; TCRdb's copy has only in-frame clones and lacks some. The repertoire has 600,000 or so clones, roughly an eighth of them found once; the top ten carry more than 0.1%. The genes are TRBV7-2 and TRBJ2-1; the D is unclear. The receptor was isolated from a young man with type 1 diabetes. Sequences were obtained from naive CD4+ T cells from blood. Written as DNA, the CDR3 is TGTGCCAGCAGCCCCTGGTACAATGAGCAGTTCTTC. Amino acid sequence: CASSPWYNEQFF.